What follows describes a single TCR beta chain. Its antigen remains unidentified. The ends were cut back, 6 bases at V and 0 bases at J, with 11 bases in the middle. Germline V gene data show CDR1 as ENHRY and CDR2 as SYGVKD. This CDR3 region has 15 residues. The treatment here: roughly ten-day PBMC culture with coronavirus spike peptide pools or control peptides (ViraFEST assay). Once peptide pools had expanded antigen-specific T cells, ViraFEST sequenced TCRs. This record belongs to a study of vaccination and CD4 T cells after COVID-19. Study background: Post-COVID samples had a sampling time that fell a median roughly 92 days after diagnosis (range 35 to 161).

Sequenced with the Oncomine TCR Beta short-read assay was DNA taken from cultured CD4+ T cells. After culture, CD4+ T cells served as the source for genomic DNA extraction. In TCRdb, the PCR reads were re-called with MiXCR into one record per CDR3 protein. The data contain over 8,000 distinct CDR3 sequences, 23% of them seen just once; the ten biggest clones take up 20% to 25%. V is TRBV10-3 and J is TRBJ2-2; D possibly uses TRBD1 or TRBD2 (5 bases each). The source of this sequence is a human donor with COVID-19. The sample consisted of cultured CD4+ T cells from blood. The CDR3 sequence: CAIRPGRTNTGELFF. CDR3 nucleotides: TGTGCCATCAGGCCGGGACGGACGAACACCGGGGAGCTGTTTTTT.